This T cell receptor beta chain was identified in a study of blood T cell repertoires in COVID-19. Study in general: Some COVID-19 samples were acute and others convalescent; all came from the United States, Italy and Spain.

Study processing details: Scientists estimated how many nucleated cells there were by amplifying reference gene primers. TCRdb's copy holds only in-frame clones and misses some; the assay was immunoSEQ multiplex PCR. Clone size and V and J calls were adopted from that table, with D and trimming inferred from the DNA. The sample contains a few hundred thousand clones, roughly four fifths of which appear only once. All enrollees were about 18 to 89 years old and from about 24 US areas. The sequence was collected from a woman aged 45-65 years who had recovered from COVID-19. Source material: PBMCs or T cells enriched from blood (not recorded which).

CDR3 amino acids: CASSMHPGQGPGEQYF. In DNA form, the CDR3 reads TGTGCCAGCAGCATGCACCCGGGACAGGGGCCTGGCGAGCAGTACTTC. J is TRBJ2-7 and V is TRBV7-3, with 10 bases matching TRBD1. This CDR3 has 16 residues. Unmatched junction bases numbered 13, after V lost 5 bases and J lost 6 bases. In germline, CDR1 is SGHTA, CDR2 FQGTGA.